The present T cell receptor beta chain was sequenced within a study of blood T cell repertoires in COVID-19. Study-level information: Specimens from acute and convalescent COVID-19 originated in the United States, Italy and Spain.

The CDR3 is made up of 12 amino acids. V was cut by 4 bases and J by 8 bases, with 12 bases left in between. CDR1 SGHRS and CDR2 YFSETQ come from the germline V gene. This clone was seen once. The method was immunoSEQ multiplex PCR; TCRdb's version includes in-frame clones alone and lacks a portion of them. The sample yields some 290,000 clones, roughly 86% seen once. Material for sequencing was peripheral blood. The sequence came from a man younger than 35 with active or convalescent COVID-19. V usage is TRBV5-1 and J usage is TRBJ1-2; no reliable D call. The CDR3 spells CASSPSGVGYTF. The CDR3 DNA sequence: TGCGCCAGCAGCCCAAGCGGGGTCGGCTACACCTTC.